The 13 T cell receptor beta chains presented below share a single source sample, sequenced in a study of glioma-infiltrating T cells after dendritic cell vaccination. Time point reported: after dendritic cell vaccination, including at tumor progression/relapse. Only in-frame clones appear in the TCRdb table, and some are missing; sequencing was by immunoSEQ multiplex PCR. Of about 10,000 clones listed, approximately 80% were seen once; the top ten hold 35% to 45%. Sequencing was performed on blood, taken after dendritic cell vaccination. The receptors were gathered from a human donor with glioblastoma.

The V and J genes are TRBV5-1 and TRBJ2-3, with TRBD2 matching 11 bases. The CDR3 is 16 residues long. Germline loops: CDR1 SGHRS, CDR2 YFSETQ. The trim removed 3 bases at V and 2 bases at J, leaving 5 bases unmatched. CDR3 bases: TGCGCCAGCAGCTCGACTAGCGGGATGCCCACAGATACGCAGTATTTT. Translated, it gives CASSSTSGMPTDTQYF.

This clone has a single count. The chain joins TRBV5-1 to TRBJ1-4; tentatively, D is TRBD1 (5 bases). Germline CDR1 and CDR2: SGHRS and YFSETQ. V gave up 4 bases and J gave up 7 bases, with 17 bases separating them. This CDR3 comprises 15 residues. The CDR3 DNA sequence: TGCGCCAGCAGCCCGTCTGGGGGGTCGGGTGAAAAACTGTTTTTT. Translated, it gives CASSPSGGSGEKLFF.

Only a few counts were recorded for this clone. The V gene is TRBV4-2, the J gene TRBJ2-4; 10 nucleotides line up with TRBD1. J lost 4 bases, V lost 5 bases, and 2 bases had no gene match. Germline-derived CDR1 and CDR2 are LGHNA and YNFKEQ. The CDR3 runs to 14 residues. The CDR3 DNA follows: TGTGCCAGCAGCGGGACAGGGGAGAAAAACATTCAGTACTTC. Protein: CASSGTGEKNIQYF.

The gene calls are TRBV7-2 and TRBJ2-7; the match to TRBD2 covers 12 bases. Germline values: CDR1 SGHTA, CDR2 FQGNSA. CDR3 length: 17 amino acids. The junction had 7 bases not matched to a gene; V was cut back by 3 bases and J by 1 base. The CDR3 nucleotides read TGTGCCAGCAGCTTGCCGACTAGCGGGAGTTTTTCCTACGAGCAGTACTTC. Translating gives CASSLPTSGSFSYEQYF.

The CDR3 reads CASSLRGGTNYGYTF. Here the CDR3 DNA reads TGTGCCAGCAGCTTAAGGGGGGGGACCAACTATGGCTACACCTTC. The chain combines TRBV7-3 with TRBJ1-2; possibly TRBD1 for D (5 bases). Trimming took 1 base from V and 2 from J, leaving 11 bases between them. Germline lookup yields CDR1 SGHTA and CDR2 FQGTGA. CDR3 length: 15 amino acids.

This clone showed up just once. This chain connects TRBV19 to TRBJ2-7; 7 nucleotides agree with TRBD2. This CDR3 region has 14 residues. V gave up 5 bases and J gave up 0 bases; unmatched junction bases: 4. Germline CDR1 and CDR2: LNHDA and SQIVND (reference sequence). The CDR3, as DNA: TGTGCCAGTAGTCTGGGGGACTACTCCTACGAGCAGTACTTC. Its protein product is CASSLGDYSYEQYF.

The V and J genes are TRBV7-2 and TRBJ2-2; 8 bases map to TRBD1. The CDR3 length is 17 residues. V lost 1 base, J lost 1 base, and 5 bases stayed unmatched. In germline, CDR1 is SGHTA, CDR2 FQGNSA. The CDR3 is CASSLEDGQGNTGELFF. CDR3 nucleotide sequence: TGTGCCAGCAGCTTAGAGGACGGACAGGGGAACACCGGGGAGCTGTTTTTT.

The CDR3 is CASSQDGDSYNEQFF. CDR3 sequence (DNA): TGTGCCAGCAGCCAGGATGGCGACTCCTACAATGAGCAGTTCTTC. The chain combines TRBV11-3 with TRBJ2-1, with unresolved D. V lost 5 bases, J lost 0 bases, and 11 bases lay in between. The CDR3 extends over 15 amino acids. From germline, CDR1 is SGHNT and CDR2 YENEEA.

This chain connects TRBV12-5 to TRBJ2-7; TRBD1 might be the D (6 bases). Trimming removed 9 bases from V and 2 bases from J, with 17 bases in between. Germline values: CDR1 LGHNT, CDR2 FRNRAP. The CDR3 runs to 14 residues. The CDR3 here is CASQPRDKTYEQYF. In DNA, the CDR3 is TGTGCTAGCCAACCTCGGGACAAGACCTACGAGCAGTACTTC. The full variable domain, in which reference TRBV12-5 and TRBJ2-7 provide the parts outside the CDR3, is DARVTQTPRHKVTEMGQEVTMRCQPILGHNTVFWYRQTMMQGLELLAYFRNRAPLDDSGMPKDRFSAEMPDATLATLKIQPSEPRDSAVYFCASQPRDKTYEQYFGPGTRLTVT.

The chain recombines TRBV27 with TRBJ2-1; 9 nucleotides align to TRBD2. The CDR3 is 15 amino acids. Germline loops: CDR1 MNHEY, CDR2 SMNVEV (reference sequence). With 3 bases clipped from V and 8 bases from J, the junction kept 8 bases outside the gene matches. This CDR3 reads CASSLAGGVIDEQFF. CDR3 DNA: TGTGCCAGCAGTTTGGCGGGAGGGGTTATCGATGAGCAGTTCTTC.

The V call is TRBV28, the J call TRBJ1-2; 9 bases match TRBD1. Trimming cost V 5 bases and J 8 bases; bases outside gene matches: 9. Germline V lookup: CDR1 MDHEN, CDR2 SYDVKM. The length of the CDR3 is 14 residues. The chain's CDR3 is CASSKTGGAGGYTF. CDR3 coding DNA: TGTGCCAGCAGTAAAACAGGGGGCGCAGGAGGCTACACCTTC.

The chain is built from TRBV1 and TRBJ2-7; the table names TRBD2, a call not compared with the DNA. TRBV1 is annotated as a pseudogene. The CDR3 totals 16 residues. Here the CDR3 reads CTSSQPGLAGPYEQYF. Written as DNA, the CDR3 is TGCACCAGCAGCCAACCCGGACTAGCGGGGCCCTACGAGCAGTACTTC.

Here the CDR3 reads CASSTQGITEAFF. The CDR3 nucleotides read TGTGCCAGCAGTACCCAGGGGATTACTGAAGCTTTCTTT. The chain combines TRBV7-6 with TRBJ1-1; TRBD1 is a possible D gene (6 bases). The CDR3 covers 13 residues. Trimming left V 6 bases short and J 5 bases short, with 13 bases between. The germline V gene has CDR1 SGHVS and CDR2 FNYEAQ.